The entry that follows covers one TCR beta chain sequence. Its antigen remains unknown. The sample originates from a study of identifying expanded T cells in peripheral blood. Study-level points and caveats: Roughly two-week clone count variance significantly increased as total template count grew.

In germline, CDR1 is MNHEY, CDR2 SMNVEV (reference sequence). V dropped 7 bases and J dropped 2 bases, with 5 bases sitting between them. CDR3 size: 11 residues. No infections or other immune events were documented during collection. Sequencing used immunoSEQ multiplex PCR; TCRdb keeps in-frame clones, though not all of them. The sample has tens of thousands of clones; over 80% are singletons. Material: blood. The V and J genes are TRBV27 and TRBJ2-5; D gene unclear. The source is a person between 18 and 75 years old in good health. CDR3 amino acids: CASTLQETQYF. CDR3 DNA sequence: TGTGCCAGCACCCTACAAGAGACCCAGTACTTC.